The T cell receptor (beta chain) described here comes from a study of T cell responses to AZD1222 COVID-19 vaccine. This clone was picked up many times. The antigen is not known. Some second doses came at about 4 weeks and others at about 12 weeks; these were pooled. The CDR3 is 13 amino acids. Trimming removed 6 bases at V and 4 bases at J, with 12 bases between. The germline V gene has CDR1 MDHEN and CDR2 SYDVKM. Whole-study findings and limits: Elevations in Spike-specific TCR breadth and depth followed administration of two AZD1222 doses. As reported, nearly half of all spike-specific TCRs target variant regions that are unmutated. The donors showed a predominance of white British ancestry and of females, with possible underestimation of clonal diversity.

Only in-frame clones appear in the TCRdb table, and some are missing; sequencing was by immunoSEQ multiplex PCR. Here the sample spans roughly 140,000 clones, roughly 91% being singletons. The chain combines TRBV28 with TRBJ1-1; possible D gene TRBD1, 5 bases. This sequence originates from an adult who received the AZD1222 COVID-19 vaccine. This specimen consisted of peripheral blood, obtained 28 days after the second AZD1222 dose. This chain's CDR3 is CASSRDRPTEAFF. The CDR3 bases are TGTGCCAGCAGCCGAGACAGACCCACTGAAGCTTTCTTT. The entire variable domain, with the rest obtained from reference TRBV28 and TRBJ1-1, is as follows: DVKVTQSSRYLVKRTGEKVFLECVQDMDHENMFWYRQDPGLGLRLIYFSYDVKMKEKGDIPEGYSVSREKKERFSLILESASTNQTSMYLCASSRDRPTEAFFGQGTRLTVV.